The rows below give T cell receptor beta chains drawn from one sample of a study of T cells in Graves' hyperthyroidism and ophthalmopathy. MiXCR was run by TCRdb on the multiplex PCR reads, yielding one entry per CDR3 protein. The sample lists under 450,000 distinct CDR3 sequences, about 14% seen once, with about a fifth in the top ten. The material sequenced was blood. The receptors derive from a man aged 30 to 39 with Graves' hyperthyroidism that later progressed to Graves' ophthalmopathy. CDR3s include the opening cysteine and the closing phenylalanine or tryptophan. D genes are given only for firm matches. Only part of the rows carry a size: once, few, many, or a class if the clone is expanded.

CASSFGAGGFGEQFF,TGTGCCAGCAGTTTTGGAGCGGGGGGTTTCGGTGAGCAGTTCTTC,TRBV27,TRBJ2-1,TRBD2,few
CASSLSSGVYNEQFF,TGTGCCAGCAGTTTATCCAGCGGGGTTTACAATGAGCAGTTCTTC,TRBV27,TRBJ2-1,TRBD2,many
CSARYRASEQYF,TGCAGTGCTAGGTACAGGGCTAGCGAGCAGTACTTC,TRBV20-1,TRBJ2-7,NA,many
CASSRQWSGYTF,TGTGCCAGCAGTCGACAGTGGAGTGGCTACACCTTC,TRBV12-3/TRBV12-4,TRBJ1-2,NA,many
CAWSDPRGVQPQHF,TGTGCCTGGAGTGATCCCCGGGGTGTTCAGCCCCAGCATTTT,TRBV30,TRBJ1-5,NA,many
CASSLAYGTAFGGYTF,TGTGCCAGCAGCTTAGCGTACGGGACAGCTTTCGGTGGCTACACCTTC,TRBV7-8,TRBJ1-2,TRBD1,many
CASNIQGYEAFF,TGTGCCAGCAACATCCAGGGCTACGAAGCTTTCTTT,TRBV28,TRBJ1-1,NA,many
CASSSGAGGRNEQFF,TGTGCCAGCAGTTCCGGGGCGGGGGGGCGGAATGAGCAGTTCTTC,TRBV28,TRBJ2-1,TRBD2,many
CAGSSRGYEQYF,TGTGCCGGCAGTTCCAGGGGTTACGAGCAGTACTTC,TRBV12-3/TRBV12-4,TRBJ2-7,NA,NA
CSARWLGDYGYTF,TGCAGTGCTAGGTGGCTAGGGGACTATGGCTACACCTTC,TRBV20-1,TRBJ1-2,NA,many
CASSSLLRGLNTEAFF,TGTGCCAGCAGCTCACTATTGAGGGGCTTGAACACTGAAGCTTTCTTT,TRBV11-2,TRBJ1-1,NA,many
CASSLDHTSYEQFF,TGTGCCAGCAGCTTAGACCATACTAGTTATGAGCAGTTCTTC,TRBV7-7,TRBJ2-1,NA,few
CSAGGDRDGSPLHF,TGCAGTGCGGGGGGGGACAGGGATGGTTCACCCCTCCACTTT,TRBV20-1,TRBJ1-6,TRBD1,NA
CASSSGTSGGSHGELFF,TGTGCCAGCAGCTCGGGGACTAGCGGGGGGTCGCACGGGGAGCTGTTTTTT,TRBV12-3/TRBV12-4,TRBJ2-2,TRBD2,NA
CATSNGGYSNQPQHF,TGTGCCACCAGCAATGGCGGATATAGCAATCAGCCCCAGCATTTT,TRBV15,TRBJ1-5,NA,NA
CASSWRGNSNQPQHF,TGTGCCAGCAGCTGGAGAGGGAATAGCAATCAGCCCCAGCATTTT,TRBV5-6,TRBJ1-5,NA,many
CASSTQGVFRGYEQYF,TGTGCCAGCAGTACCCAAGGCGTGTTCAGGGGCTACGAGCAGTACTTC,TRBV6-1,TRBJ2-7,NA,NA
CASSPQAREAFF,TGTGCCAGCTCACCACAGGCCCGTGAAGCTTTCTTT,TRBV18,TRBJ1-1,NA,many
CASSWGQGAPGELFF,TGTGCCAGCAGCTGGGGACAGGGGGCGCCCGGGGAGCTGTTTTTT,TRBV6-1,TRBJ2-2,TRBD1,many
CASSLIQEQGDTQYF,TGTGCCAGCAGCCTAATACAGGAACAGGGAGATACGCAGTATTTT,TRBV5-5,TRBJ2-3,NA,few
CASSYIGGTGAEYGYTF,TGTGCCAGCAGTTACATAGGGGGGACAGGGGCTGAGTATGGCTACACCTTC,TRBV6-6,TRBJ1-2,TRBD1,many
CATSEGSETQYF,TGTGCCACCAGCGAGGGGTCAGAGACCCAGTACTTC,TRBV15,TRBJ2-5,NA,many
CASSDRGRGLICNQPQHF,TGTGCCAGCAGCGACCGGGGGAGGGGGCTTATATGCAATCAGCCCCAGCATTTT,TRBV9,TRBJ1-5,TRBD1,few
CASSIGGGGNNQPQHF,TGTGCCAGTAGTATAGGCGGAGGCGGGAACAATCAGCCCCAGCATTTT,TRBV19,TRBJ1-5,NA,many
CAISESRLAGGFGETQYF,TGTGCCATCAGTGAGTCGCGACTAGCGGGGGGCTTCGGAGAGACCCAGTACTTC,TRBV10-3,TRBJ2-5,TRBD2,many
CASSSEAIGIYSNQPQHF,TGTGCCAGCAGTTCCGAGGCCATCGGGATCTATAGCAATCAGCCCCAGCATTTT,TRBV12-3/TRBV12-4,TRBJ1-5,NA,many
CATSRDLQNYGYTF,TGTGCCACCAGCAGAGATTTGCAAAACTATGGCTACACCTTC,TRBV15,TRBJ1-2,NA,NA
CASSLGGPQETQYF,TGTGCCAGCAGCCTGGGGGGTCCTCAAGAGACCCAGTACTTC,TRBV7-9,TRBJ2-5,NA,many
CASSIPRRRDRPNTEAFF,TGTGCCAGTAGTATTCCCCGACGCAGAGACAGACCGAACACTGAAGCTTTCTTT,TRBV19,TRBJ1-1,NA,few